The 17 T cell receptor beta chains presented below share a single source sample, sequenced in a study of blood T cell repertoires in COVID-19. Clones were read by immunoSEQ multiplex PCR, and TCRdb kept only the in-frame ones, dropping some. The sample consists of 250,000 or so clones, roughly four fifths of them appearing once. The source material was peripheral blood. The receptor source for this set is a man between 25 and 39 years old who had recovered from COVID-19.

The gene calls are TRBV5-4 and TRBJ1-2; 7 bases are a match to TRBD1. Germline CDR1 is SGHNT and CDR2 is YYREEE (reference sequence). CDR3 length equals 14 residues. With 4 bases clipped from V and 2 bases from J, the junction kept 5 bases outside the gene matches. The CDR3 coding sequence is TGTGCCAGCAGCGGCGGACAGGAGAACTATGGCTACACCTTC. This sequence encodes CASSGGQENYGYTF. Full variable domain (outside the CDR3, taken from reference TRBV5-4 and TRBJ1-2): ETGVTQSPTHLIKTRGQQVTLRCSSQSGHNTVSWYQQALGQGPQFIFQYYREEENGRGNFPPRFSGLQFPNYSSELNVNALELDDSALYLCASSGGQENYGYTFGSGTRLTVV.

The chain employs TRBV5-6 and TRBJ2-1, with D unresolved. Germline V gene lookup returns CDR1 SGHDT and CDR2 YYEEEE. V lost 10 bases, J lost 2 bases, and 13 bases lay in between. The CDR3 is 13 amino acids. The CDR3 nucleotides are TGTGCCTCCTTGTTAAATCCCTACAATGAGCAGTTCTTC. Translating it yields CASLLNPYNEQFF.

The rearrangement uses TRBV7-3 and TRBJ2-1; no firm D call. Trimming removed 5 bases from V and 6 bases from J, with 8 bases in between. CDR1 SGHTA and CDR2 FQGTGA come from the germline V gene. The CDR3 totals 12 residues. The CDR3 sequence: CASSRDTNEQFF. The CDR3 DNA reads TGTGCCAGCAGCCGAGATACCAATGAGCAGTTCTTC.

V and J are TRBV29-1 and TRBJ2-7; 8 bases fit TRBD1. CDR3 length: 14 residues. Germline lookup yields CDR1 SQVTM and CDR2 ANQGSEA. V lost 3 bases and J lost 3; bases outside the gene matches: 7. The CDR3 loop reads CSVDLGTGDYEQYF. The CDR3 nucleotides read TGCAGCGTTGATCTAGGGACAGGAGACTACGAGCAGTACTTC.

The chain joins TRBV11-3 to TRBJ1-1; TRBD1 might be the D (5 bases). The CDR3 totals 14 residues. The germline V gene has CDR1 SGHNT and CDR2 YENEEA. Trimming removed 5 bases at V and 6 bases at J, with 16 bases between. The CDR3 loop is CASSTGVTGAEAFF. DNA for the CDR3: TGTGCCAGCAGCACAGGTGTAACAGGCGCTGAAGCTTTCTTT.

This chain connects TRBV6-5 to TRBJ1-2, with a possible D match to TRBD1 (6 bases). The length of the CDR3 is 14 residues. Germline V gene lookup returns CDR1 MNHEY and CDR2 SVGAGI. The V gene lost 3 bases and the J gene lost 7 bases, with 15 bases spanning the gap. This CDR3 reads CASSYFAGDGGYTF. CDR3 nucleotides: TGTGCCAGCAGTTATTTCGCAGGGGACGGTGGCTACACCTTC.

V gene TRBV6-5 combines with J gene TRBJ1-1; D remains ambiguous. In germline, CDR1 is MNHEY, CDR2 SVGAGI. The CDR3 runs to 14 residues. V was shortened by 2 bases and J by 4 bases, with 11 bases between the two germline ends. The chain's CDR3 is CASSYIGLRTEAFF. Here the CDR3 DNA reads TGTGCCAGCAGTTACATCGGGTTGCGCACTGAAGCTTTCTTT.

CDR3 in amino acids: CASSPGRGGGYNSYGYTF. CDR3 bases: TGTGCCAGCTCACCGGGTCGAGGTGGAGGCTATAACTCCTATGGCTACACCTTC. The chain is built from TRBV18 and TRBJ1-2, with D hard to call. Germline V CDR1 and CDR2: KGHSH, LQKENI. The CDR3 extends over 18 amino acids. V was trimmed by 3 bases and J by 4 bases, leaving 24 bases between them.

This chain links TRBV6-1 with TRBJ2-5; D gene ambiguous. The CDR3 has 17 residues. Germline lookup yields CDR1 MNHNS and CDR2 SASEGT. V lost 2 bases, J lost 1 base, and 17 bases lay in between. CDR3 sequence (DNA): TGTGCCAGCAGTGAATCGAGCCCGAATTCGGGCCAAGAGACCCAGTACTTC. It codes for CASSESSPNSGQETQYF.

The chain couples TRBV25-1 to TRBJ1-6, with D possibly TRBD1 on 5 matching bases. The CDR3 runs 13 residues. Germline CDR1 and CDR2: MGHDK and SYGVNS. The germline V and J ends were trimmed by 3 bases and 9 bases, with 9 bases remaining between them. The DNA of the CDR3 is TGTGCCAGCAGTGACCCGGGGGTTTCACCCCTCCACTTT. This gives the protein CASSDPGVSPLHF.

The gene calls are TRBV18 and TRBJ2-5; D remains ambiguous. The CDR3 extends over 13 amino acids. Germline values: CDR1 KGHSH, CDR2 LQKENI. The V end lost 3 bases, the J end lost 2 bases, and 7 bases lay between the germline ends. The CDR3 is CASSPQAQETQYF. CDR3 in DNA: TGTGCCAGCTCACCCCAGGCTCAAGAGACCCAGTACTTC.

The chain recombines TRBV27 with TRBJ1-2; possibly TRBD1 for D (6 bases). The CDR3 sequence is 13 residues long. CDR1 is MNHEY and CDR2 is SMNVEV in the germline V gene (reference sequence). V was shortened by 5 bases and J by 5 bases, with 12 bases between the two germline ends. The CDR3 is CASSPQGFYGYTF. The CDR3 DNA is TGTGCCAGCAGTCCACAGGGTTTTTATGGCTACACCTTC.

This clone was seen just once. This sequence joins TRBV6-5 and TRBJ1-2; D is uncertain. V lost 5 bases, J lost 4 bases, and 11 bases lay in between. Germline V gives CDR1 MNHEY, CDR2 SVGAGI. This CDR3 contains 13 residues. This CDR3 is CASSLRVFYGYTF. The CDR3 DNA follows: TGTGCCAGCAGTCTTCGGGTTTTCTATGGCTACACCTTC.

The V gene is TRBV5-5, the J gene TRBJ1-5, with D unresolved. Trimming took off 0 bases at V and 4 bases at J, with 5 bases between the two ends. Germline CDR1 and CDR2: SGHKS and YYEKEE (reference sequence). The CDR3 covers 13 residues. In DNA form, the CDR3 reads TGTGCCAGCAGCTTGGAAGCGAATCAGCCCCAGCATTTT. It encodes CASSLEANQPQHF.

This sequence joins TRBV7-2 and TRBJ2-2; the match to TRBD2 covers 9 bases. After removal of 2 bases from V and 1 base from J, the junction contained 2 bases not matched to a gene. The CDR3 totals 16 residues. CDR1 is SGHTA and CDR2 is FQGNSA in the germline V gene. CDR3 nucleotide sequence: TGTGCCAGCAGCTTACAACTAGCGGGGAACACCGGGGAGCTGTTTTTT. It translates to CASSLQLAGNTGELFF. Together with reference TRBV7-2 and TRBJ2-2, the CDR3 gives the full variable domain: GAGVSQSPSNKVTEKGKDVELRCDPISGHTALYWYRQSLGQGLEFLIYFQGNSAPDKSGLPSDRFSAERTGGSVSTLTIQRTQQEDSAVYLCASSLQLAGNTGELFFGEGSRLTVL.

The V gene is TRBV4-1, the J gene TRBJ1-4, with no clear D. V gave up 7 bases and J gave up 2 bases, with 14 bases separating them. The germline V gene encodes CDR1 MGHRA and CDR2 YSYEKL. The CDR3 contains 15 residues. The DNA for the CDR3 is TGCGCCAGCACCCCGGGTCAAACGACTAATGAAAAACTGTTTTTT. Its translation: CASTPGQTTNEKLFF.

This rearrangement joins TRBV5-4 to TRBJ2-2; 10 nucleotides line up with TRBD1. This CDR3 region has 17 residues. The junction had 11 bases not matched to a gene; V was cut back by 4 bases and J by 5 bases. In germline, CDR1 is SGHNT, CDR2 YYREEE (reference sequence). Here the CDR3 DNA reads TGTGCCAGCAGCACCTGGACAGGGGGTCGACGAACCGGGGAGCTGTTTTTT. This codes for CASSTWTGGRRTGELFF.